The 8 T cell receptor beta chains below come from one sample, sequenced in a study of Graves' ophthalmopathy and Graves' hyperthyroidism. TCR beta CDR3 regions were amplified from RNA transcripts. The first round was an RT-PCR with HTBI primers, and the second round was a multiplex PCR. TCRdb used MiXCR to reprocess the multiplex PCR reads, holding one entry per CDR3 protein. The table includes around 520,000 distinct CDR3 sequences, about 40% detected once. The sequenced sample was peripheral blood or thyroid tissue (not recorded which). All receptors come from an adult man with Graves' hyperthyroidism.

This chain joins TRBV7-2 and TRBJ2-2, with 11 bases fitting TRBD1. The CDR3 sequence is 19 residues long. The V and J ends lost 3 bases and 6 bases, in that order; junction bases with no gene match: 15. Germline lookup yields CDR1 SGHTA and CDR2 FQGNSA. This CDR3 reads CASSFSGQGAGVVSGELFF. CDR3 nucleotide sequence: TGTGCCAGCAGCTTCTCAGGACAGGGGGCGGGAGTAGTCTCCGGGGAGCTGTTTTTT.

The V call is TRBV2, the J call TRBJ2-1, with 9 bases fitting TRBD1. V shed 5 bases and J 12 bases; nucleotides not matched to a gene: 14. Germline loops: CDR1 SNHLY, CDR2 FYNNEI. This CDR3 is 15 amino acids long. For the CDR3, the DNA is TGTGCCAGCAGTCGGGACAGGGTGAACACAGATACGCAGTTCTTC. Translated, it gives CASSRDRVNTDTQFF.

This clonotype was seen at least ten times. The CDR3 DNA is TGTGCCAGCAAGACAGGGACTGAAGCTTTCTTT. It yields the protein CASKTGTEAFF. This rearrangement joins TRBV28 to TRBJ1-1, with TRBD1 matching 7 bases. Trimming cost V 7 bases and J 5 bases; bases outside gene matches: 1. CDR3 length: 11 amino acids. Germline V gene data show CDR1 as MDHEN and CDR2 as SYDVKM.

The table lists this clonotype with a few counts. J is TRBJ2-2 and V is TRBV6-5, with a possible D match to TRBD1 (6 bases). CDR3 length: 15 amino acids. Germline assignment: CDR1 MNHEY and CDR2 SVGAGI. V lost 2 bases to trimming and J lost 1 base, with 8 bases between them. CDR3 sequence reads: CASSYRGGNTGELFF. The CDR3, as DNA: TGTGCCAGCAGTTACCGAGGGGGGAACACCGGGGAGCTGTTTTTT.

This clonotype was seen ten or more times. In nucleotides, the CDR3 is TGTGCCAGCAGCTTGTCAGGGTTCCTCGGTCAGCCCCAGCATTTT. This codes for CASSLSGFLGQPQHF. This chain links TRBV5-8 with TRBJ1-5; a possible D gene is TRBD1 (5 bases). V dropped 1 base and J dropped 6 bases, with 14 bases sitting between them. The CDR3 length is 15 residues. Germline V gives CDR1 SGHTS, CDR2 YDEGEE. Drawing the rest from reference TRBV5-8 and TRBJ1-5, the complete variable domain is EAGVTQSPTHLIKTRGQQATLRCSPISGHTSVYWYQQALGLGLQFLLWYDEGEERNRGNFPPRFSGRQFPNYSSELNVNALELEDSALYLCASSLSGFLGQPQHFGDGTRLSIL.

This clonotype was seen at least ten times. J is TRBJ1-1 and V is TRBV25-1; perhaps TRBD1 as D (5 bases). Trimming removed 6 bases at V and 2 bases at J, with 7 bases between. This CDR3 has 12 residues. Germline V gives CDR1 MGHDK, CDR2 SYGVNS. The CDR3 DNA sequence: TGTGCCAGCAGGGGGACCAACACTGAAGCTTTCTTT. Protein product: CASRGTNTEAFF.

This clonotype was picked up many times. V and J are TRBV20-1 and TRBJ2-7; 7 bases match TRBD1. Germline V gene lookup returns CDR1 DFQATT and CDR2 SNEGSKA (reference sequence). Losses at the gene ends were 4 bases for V and 5 bases for J; bases not matched to a gene: 5. The CDR3 runs to 12 residues. In DNA, the CDR3 is TGCAGTGCTAAGAGGGGGCGCGACGAGCAGTACTTC. Translation gives CSAKRGRDEQYF.

This clonotype was observed a handful of times. This rearrangement joins TRBV5-8 to TRBJ2-2, with 10 bases fitting TRBD1. The trim removed 4 bases at V and 6 bases at J, leaving 6 bases unmatched. The CDR3 sequence is 15 residues long. CDR1 is SGHTS, CDR2 YDEGEE, per germline. For the CDR3, the DNA is TGTGCCAGCAGCGCAGGGGGACAGGGGTCCGGGGAGCTGTTTTTT. Amino acid sequence: CASSAGGQGSGELFF. Full variable domain (missing parts from reference TRBV5-8 and TRBJ2-2): EAGVTQSPTHLIKTRGQQATLRCSPISGHTSVYWYQQALGLGLQFLLWYDEGEERNRGNFPPRFSGRQFPNYSSELNVNALELEDSALYLCASSAGGQGSGELFFGEGSRLTVL.